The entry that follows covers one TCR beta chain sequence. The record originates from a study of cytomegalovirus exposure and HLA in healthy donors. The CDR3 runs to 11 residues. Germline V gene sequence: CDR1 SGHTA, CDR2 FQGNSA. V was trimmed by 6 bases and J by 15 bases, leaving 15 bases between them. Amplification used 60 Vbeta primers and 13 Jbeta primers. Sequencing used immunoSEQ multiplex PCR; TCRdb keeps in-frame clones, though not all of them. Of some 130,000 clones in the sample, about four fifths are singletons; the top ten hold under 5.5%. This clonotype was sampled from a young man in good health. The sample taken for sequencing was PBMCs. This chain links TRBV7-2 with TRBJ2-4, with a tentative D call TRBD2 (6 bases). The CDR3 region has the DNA TGTGCCAGCAGTGACGGGAGTTTACGGTACTTC. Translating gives CASSDGSLRYF.